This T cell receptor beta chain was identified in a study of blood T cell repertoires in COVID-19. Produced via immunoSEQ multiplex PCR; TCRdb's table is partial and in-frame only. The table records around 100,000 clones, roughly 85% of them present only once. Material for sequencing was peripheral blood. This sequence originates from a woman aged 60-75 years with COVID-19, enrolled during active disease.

DNA for the CDR3: TGTGCCAGCAGTTCAGGGTTTGGCTACACCTTC. It encodes CASSSGFGYTF. The chain couples TRBV7-8 to TRBJ1-2; perhaps TRBD1 as D (5 bases). V lost 6 bases and J lost 7, with 9 bases in between. Germline-derived CDR1 and CDR2 are SGHVS and FQNEAQ. This CDR3 comprises 11 residues.